Sequencing of this T cell receptor beta chain was carried out in a study of blood T cell repertoires in COVID-19. Some clones are missing from TCRdb's copy, which holds only in-frame ones; the method was immunoSEQ multiplex PCR. The sample shows about 380,000 clones, about 90% of them seen only once. V lost 3 bases to trimming and J lost 0 bases; unmatched junction nucleotides: 6. The V gene's germline CDR1 is MGHRA and CDR2 YSYEKL. The length of the CDR3 is 16 residues. The specimen was PBMCs or T cells enriched from blood (not recorded which). The sequence derives from a woman in her thirties who had recovered from COVID-19. V and J are TRBV4-1 and TRBJ1-2, with 8 bases aligning to TRBD1. The CDR3 sequence: CASSQIPGQANYGYTF. DNA of the CDR3: TGCGCCAGCAGCCAGATACCGGGACAGGCTAACTATGGCTACACCTTC.